The 8 T cell receptor beta chains given below trace back to one sample, sequenced in a study of T cell responses to AZD1222 COVID-19 vaccine. Method: immunoSEQ multiplex PCR; TCRdb's copy keeps in-frame clones and lacks some. The table has some 190,000 clones, 92% seen once; the top ten hold approximately 1.4%. This material consisted of peripheral blood, taken on day 0 of AZD1222 vaccination. These receptors were collected from an adult in good health.

This clone appeared a single time. V gene TRBV5-1 combines with J gene TRBJ2-2; 11 nucleotides agree with TRBD2. Losses at the gene ends were 3 bases for V and 7 bases for J; bases not matched to a gene: 8. Germline CDR1 reads SGHRS; CDR2 reads YFSETQ. The CDR3 extends over 16 amino acids. CDR3 sequence (DNA): TGCGCCAGCAGCTCGGAACCCGGGACTAGCGGCGGGGAGCTGTTTTTT. Residues: CASSSEPGTSGGELFF.

The gene calls are TRBV27 and TRBJ2-5; 8 bases line up with TRBD2. This CDR3 is 15 amino acids long. In germline, CDR1 is MNHEY, CDR2 SMNVEV (reference sequence). V gave up 6 bases and J gave up 5 bases; unmatched junction bases: 11. The CDR3 region has the DNA TGTGCCAGCAGCGGGGGGGGCATGAGGACGGAGACCCAGTACTTC. This sequence encodes CASSGGGMRTETQYF.

CDR3 in amino acids: CASSLTREGNTEAFF. The CDR3 DNA reads as TGTGCCAGCAGCTTAACGAGGGAGGGGAACACTGAAGCTTTCTTT. V usage is TRBV7-3 and J usage is TRBJ1-1; no clear D. Germline V CDR1 and CDR2: SGHTA, FQGTGA. V shed 0 bases and J shed 1 base, with 9 bases lying between them. The CDR3 spans 15 residues.

This chain uses TRBV6-5 with TRBJ1-2, with 7 nucleotides matching TRBD1. CDR1 is MNHEY and CDR2 is SVGAGI in the germline V gene. After removal of 0 bases from V and 3 bases from J, the junction contained 4 bases not matched to a gene. CDR3 length equals 15 residues. The CDR3 coding sequence is TGTGCCAGCAGTTACTCCCCAACAGGGGACTATGGCTACACCTTC. Its protein product is CASSYSPTGDYGYTF.

The chain uses TRBV7-9 and TRBJ2-6; 7 bases agree with TRBD1. Germline values: CDR1 SEHNR, CDR2 FQNEAQ (reference sequence). This CDR3 is built from 17 residues. V was pared by 6 bases and J by 2 bases, with 10 bases of the junction left unmatched. This CDR3 is CASSSTDRITGANVLTF. CDR3 DNA sequence: TGTGCCAGCAGTTCCACGGACAGGATAACTGGGGCCAACGTCCTGACTTTC.

The rearrangement links TRBV6-6 to TRBJ2-2, with D possibly matching TRBD2 (7 bases). The CDR3 has 18 amino acids. Trimming pared 5 bases from V and 1 base from J, leaving 20 bases between. The V gene's germline CDR1 is MNHNY and CDR2 SVGAGI (reference sequence). The CDR3: CASSRLGTGGRNTGELFF. In DNA, the CDR3 is TGTGCCAGCAGTCGTCTTGGGACGGGGGGCCGGAACACCGGGGAGCTGTTTTTT.

V and J are TRBV27 and TRBJ1-2; a weak D match, TRBD1 (5 bases). The V end lost 7 bases, the J end lost 3 bases, and 15 bases lay between the germline ends. Looked up from germline, CDR1 is MNHEY and CDR2 is SMNVEV (reference sequence). The CDR3 runs to 14 residues. The CDR3 reads CASTPREGDYGYTF. CDR3 bases: TGTGCCAGCACCCCGCGTGAAGGGGACTATGGCTACACCTTC.

The chain carries TRBV6-5 and TRBJ2-7, with D possibly being TRBD2 (5 bases). Per germline, CDR1 MNHEY and CDR2 SVGAGI. The CDR3 is 16 amino acids. V was trimmed by 3 bases and J by 4 bases, leaving 19 bases between them. CDR3 amino acids: CASSYFGDVGPYEQYF. CDR3 bases: TGTGCCAGCAGTTATTTCGGGGATGTAGGGCCGTACGAGCAGTACTTC.